Listed here is a single T cell receptor beta chain. Its cognate antigen is unknown. The data originate from a study of T cell clones after liver transplantation. Study information: Samples came from ITN030ST, which attempted immunosuppression withdrawal within 2 years of liver transplantation. Graft-donor-reactive sequences were compared with third-party-reactive TCRbeta sequences from pre-transplant mixed lymphocyte reactions.

Profiled with immunoSEQ multiplex PCR; TCRdb holds only in-frame clones, not every one. Seen here are more than 75,000 clones, around four fifths observed once, and the top ten hold approximately 0.43%. The CDR3 length is 15 residues. V trimming: 4 bases; J trimming: 3 bases; junction bases outside the gene matches: 3. The V gene's germline CDR1 is SGHVS and CDR2 FQNEAQ. The study's findings and limits: These preliminary findings come from unstandardized post-transplant sampling times.

This chain uses TRBV7-8 with TRBJ2-1, with TRBD2 matching over 10 bases. The sample was CD4+ T cells from blood, taken around 42 months after liver transplant. The clonotype was recovered from a human patient who received a liver transplant. Some T cells may possibly be graft donor cells. This CDR3 reads CASSSLAGFYNEQFF. CDR3 coding DNA: TGTGCCAGCAGCTCACTAGCGGGATTCTACAATGAGCAGTTCTTC.